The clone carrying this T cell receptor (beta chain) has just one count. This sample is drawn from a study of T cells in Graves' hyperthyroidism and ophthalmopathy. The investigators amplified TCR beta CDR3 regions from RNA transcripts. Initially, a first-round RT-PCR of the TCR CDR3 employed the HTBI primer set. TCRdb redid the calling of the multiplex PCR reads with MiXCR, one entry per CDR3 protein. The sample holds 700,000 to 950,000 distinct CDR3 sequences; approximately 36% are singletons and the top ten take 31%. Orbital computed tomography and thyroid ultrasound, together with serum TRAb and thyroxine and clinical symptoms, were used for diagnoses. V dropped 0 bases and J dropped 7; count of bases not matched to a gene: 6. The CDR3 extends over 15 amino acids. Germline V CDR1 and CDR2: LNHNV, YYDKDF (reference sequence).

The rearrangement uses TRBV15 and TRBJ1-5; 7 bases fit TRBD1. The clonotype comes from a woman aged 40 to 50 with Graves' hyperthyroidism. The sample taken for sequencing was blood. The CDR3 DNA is TGTGCCACCAGCAGAGACCAGGGGGACGACCAGCCCCAGCATTTT. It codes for CATSRDQGDDQPQHF.